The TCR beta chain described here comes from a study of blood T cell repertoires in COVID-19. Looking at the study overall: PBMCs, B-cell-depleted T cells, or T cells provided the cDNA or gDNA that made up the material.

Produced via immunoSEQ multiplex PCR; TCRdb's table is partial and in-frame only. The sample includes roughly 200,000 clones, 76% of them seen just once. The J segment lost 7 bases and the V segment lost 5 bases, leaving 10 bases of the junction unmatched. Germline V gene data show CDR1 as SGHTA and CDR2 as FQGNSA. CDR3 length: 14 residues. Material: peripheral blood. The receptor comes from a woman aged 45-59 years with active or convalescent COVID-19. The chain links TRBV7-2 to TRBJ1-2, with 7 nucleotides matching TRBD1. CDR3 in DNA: TGTGCCAGCAGCGTCCAACAGGGGCGGATTGGCTACACCTTC. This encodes CASSVQQGRIGYTF. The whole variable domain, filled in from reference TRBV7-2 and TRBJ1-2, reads GAGVSQSPSNKVTEKGKDVELRCDPISGHTALYWYRQSLGQGLEFLIYFQGNSAPDKSGLPSDRFSAERTGGSVSTLTIQRTQQEDSAVYLCASSVQQGRIGYTFGSGTRLTVV.